The 22 T cell receptor beta chains presented below share a single source sample, sequenced in a study of human T cells and chemical hapten exposure (dated by TCRdb to the early 2020s). Libraries came from RACE. This sample was sequenced with a NextSeq 500. The public reads were run again by TCRdb, first through fastp at Q25 and then through MiXCR, and only productive beta chains were kept. Every distinct CDR3 protein forms one entry, paired with its most common genes and DNA. This sample gives over 100,000 distinct CDR3 sequences in total; 9.2% of them show up just once. The ten largest clones add up to more than 3% of the sample. The time point label corresponds to: patch test 2, 6 weeks after DPC sensitization. Reading the label with the study, this specimen's treatment or condition is: therapeutic diphenylcyclopropenone sensitization with weekly scalp DPC. The source was whole blood, collected in connection with sensitization to the hapten diphenylcyclopropenone (DPC). These receptors were obtained from a woman between 40 and 50 years old with alopecia areata. Some clones in this sample may be carry-over from other donors' samples.

The V gene is TRBV29-1, the J gene TRBJ2-5; D is ambiguous. This CDR3 spans 12 amino acids. The V gene's germline CDR1 is SQVTM and CDR2 ANQGSEA. The V end was cut by 4 bases, the J end by 2 bases, with 8 bases between. CDR3 sequence: CSVARQQETQYF. The CDR3 coding sequence is TGCAGCGTTGCTAGGCAGCAAGAGACCCAGTACTTC.

This clonotype has only a few counts. The chain uses TRBV20-1 and TRBJ2-1; TRBD1 might be the D (6 bases). V lost 6 bases, J lost 3 bases, and 33 bases lay in between. This CDR3 has 20 amino acids. Germline V gene sequence: CDR1 DFQATT, CDR2 SNEGSKA (reference sequence). Here the CDR3 reads CSALNDQGLFINRNYNEQFF. CDR3 nucleotides: TGCAGTGCCCTTAATGACCAGGGGCTGTTCATTAACAGAAACTACAATGAGCAGTTCTTC.

This clonotype was detected a few times. The rearrangement joins TRBV18 to TRBJ1-3, with 12 bases that match TRBD1. The V gene end was trimmed by 3 bases and the J gene end by 7 bases; junction bases not matched to a gene: 7. The CDR3 loop spans 16 amino acids. From germline, CDR1 is KGHSH and CDR2 LQKENI. In DNA, the CDR3 is TGTGCCAGCTCACCGGGACAGGGGGCAGTTCGGAACACCATATATTTT. Its protein is CASSPGQGAVRNTIYF.

This clonotype was counted at least ten times. The CDR3 sequence: CASSLQGQPQHF. CDR3 DNA sequence: TGTGCCAGCAGCTTACAGGGACAGCCCCAGCATTTT. The chain uses TRBV7-2 and TRBJ1-5; D is possibly TRBD1 (5 bases). The V and J ends lost 2 bases and 7 bases respectively, with 6 bases between them. CDR1 is SGHTA and CDR2 is FQGNSA in the germline V gene. The CDR3 totals 12 residues.

This clonotype showed up many times. The chain carries TRBV2 and TRBJ1-4; unclear D gene. The ends were cut back, 3 bases at V and 13 bases at J, with 15 bases in the middle. Germline CDR1 reads SNHLY; CDR2 reads FYNNEI. The CDR3 has 13 amino acids. The CDR3 nucleotides read TGTGCCAGCAGTGAGCGAACACCAGCTGTACTGTTTTTT. This sequence encodes CASSERTPAVLFF. Full variable domain (rest looked up from reference TRBV2 and TRBJ1-4): EPEVTQTPSHQVTQMGQEVILRCVPISNHLYFYWYRQILGQKVEFLVSFYNNEISEKSEIFDDQFSVERPDGSNFTLKIRSTKLEDSAMYFCASSERTPAVLFFGSGTQLSVL.

The V call is TRBV2, the J call TRBJ2-3, with D uncertain. CDR1 SNHLY and CDR2 FYNNEI come from the germline V gene. The CDR3 has 14 amino acids. Trimming removed 5 bases from V and 0 bases from J, with 9 bases in between. Here the CDR3 DNA reads TGTGCCAGCAGTAGGACGTCTAGCACAGATACGCAGTATTTT. Its translation: CASSRTSSTDTQYF.

V usage is TRBV18 and J usage is TRBJ1-1; D remains ambiguous. CDR3 length equals 13 residues. Germline CDR1 reads KGHSH; CDR2 reads LQKENI. The V gene lost 3 bases and the J gene lost 1 base, with 6 bases spanning the gap. The CDR3 nucleotides read TGTGCCAGCTCACCGACCCAGAACACTGAAGCTTTCTTT. It is translated as CASSPTQNTEAFF.

The chain employs TRBV6-1 and TRBJ2-1, with 8 nucleotides matching TRBD2. The V segment lost 7 bases and the J segment 8 bases; nucleotides outside the gene matches: 16. Germline V gives CDR1 MNHNS, CDR2 SASEGT. The CDR3 has 16 residues. The CDR3 coding sequence is TGTGCCAGCATCCCACAGCGGGGGCCCTTCGGGGATGAGCAGTTCTTC. It specifies CASIPQRGPFGDEQFF.

This clonotype was detected ten times or more. The chain uses TRBV14 and TRBJ2-7; 9 positions match TRBD1. J lost 5 bases, V lost 1 base, and 9 bases had no gene match. This CDR3 is built from 16 residues. Germline V CDR1 and CDR2: SGHDN, FVKESK. CDR3 sequence: CASSQGLGQGKHEQYF. In DNA, the CDR3 is TGTGCCAGCAGCCAAGGTCTGGGACAGGGAAAGCACGAGCAGTACTTC.

V gene TRBV10-3 combines with J gene TRBJ2-1; D call uncertain. Trimming cost V 0 bases and J 4 bases, with 10 bases left between them. Germline V gene data show CDR1 as ENHRY and CDR2 as SYGVKD. CDR3 length: 15 residues. Here the CDR3 reads CAISESPDLYNEQFF. The CDR3 nucleotides are TGTGCCATCAGTGAGTCACCGGACCTATACAATGAGCAGTTCTTC.

This clonotype was seen ten or more times. This sequence joins TRBV10-3 and TRBJ2-7; perhaps TRBD1 as D (6 bases). Trimming shortened V by 6 bases and J by 4 bases, and 13 bases separated the two germline ends. The CDR3 is 13 amino acids. Germline-derived CDR1 and CDR2 are ENHRY and SYGVKD. The CDR3 DNA reads TGTGCCATCAGATCCGGGACAAATTACGAGCAGTACTTC. Translated, it gives CAIRSGTNYEQYF.

This clonotype was observed at least ten times. Germline is not matched at one junction end, which may reflect a read error. The CDR3 bases are TGTGCCAGCAGTCCCCGGGACTACCTTATCTTC. Its translation is CASSPRDYLIF. The chain has TRBV27 and TRBJ2-1; 7 bases are a match to TRBD2. CDR1 is MNHEY, CDR2 SMNVEV, per germline (reference sequence). The CDR3 is made up of 11 amino acids.

The chain has TRBV5-1 and TRBJ1-1; 9 bases map to TRBD1. The CDR3 is 16 amino acids. Germline V lookup: CDR1 SGHRS, CDR2 YFSETQ. V shed 0 bases and J 5 bases; nucleotides not matched to a gene: 8. The CDR3 sequence: CASSLVGTGYGTEAFF. For the CDR3, the DNA is TGCGCCAGCAGCTTGGTAGGGACAGGGTACGGGACTGAAGCTTTCTTT.

The rearrangement links TRBV29-1 to TRBJ2-1, with TRBD2 matching over 10 bases. Losses at the gene ends were 7 bases for V and 9 bases for J; bases not matched to a gene: 15. This CDR3 comprises 15 residues. Germline values: CDR1 SQVTM, CDR2 ANQGSEA. CDR3 region: CSAGFGTSVASEQFF. DNA for the CDR3: TGCAGCGCAGGATTCGGGACTAGCGTTGCAAGTGAGCAGTTCTTC.

This clonotype was counted only a few times. The V and J genes are TRBV27 and TRBJ2-1; D unresolved. The CDR3 sequence is 15 residues long. CDR1 and CDR2 (germline): MNHEY, SMNVEV (reference sequence). V lost 5 bases to trimming and J lost 0 bases, with 11 bases between them. The DNA of the CDR3 is TGTGCCAGCAGTATCACAGTCCCCTCCTACAATGAGCAGTTCTTC. Residues: CASSITVPSYNEQFF.

This clonotype has at least ten counts. The rearrangement joins TRBV5-1 to TRBJ2-5; 11 nucleotides align to TRBD2. This CDR3 region has 16 residues. Per germline, CDR1 SGHRS and CDR2 YFSETQ. V lost 4 bases to trimming and J lost 1 base; unmatched junction nucleotides: 6. The CDR3 nucleotides are TGCGCCAGCAGCATTAGCGGGGGGGCCGTCCAAGAGACCCAGTACTTC. Translating gives CASSISGGAVQETQYF.

This clonotype was seen only a few times. This chain joins TRBV28 and TRBJ1-6; TRBD1 is a possible D gene (5 bases). The CDR3 spans 11 residues. The ends were cut back, 6 bases at V and 13 bases at J, with 10 bases in the middle. From germline, CDR1 is MDHEN and CDR2 SYDVKM. The CDR3 sequence is CASSLGGPLHF. The CDR3 coding sequence is TGTGCCAGCAGCCTGGGGGGGCCCCTCCACTTT.

CDR3 protein: CSARDPSGTSGREYF. CDR3 nucleotides: TGCAGTGCTAGAGATCCTTCCGGGACTAGCGGAAGAGAGTACTTC. This chain joins TRBV20-1 and TRBJ2-4, with TRBD2 matching over 11 bases. The CDR3 covers 15 residues. V was pared by 0 bases and J by 14 bases, with 12 bases of the junction left unmatched. Germline loops: CDR1 DFQATT, CDR2 SNEGSKA (reference sequence).

In its sample, this clonotype was seen a few times. The chain combines TRBV7-2 with TRBJ2-3, with D tentatively TRBD1 (5 bases). V shed 2 bases and J shed 0 bases, with 9 bases lying between them. Germline lookup yields CDR1 SGHTA and CDR2 FQGNSA. The CDR3 has 15 residues. CDR3 residues: CASSLWAGSTDTQYF. The CDR3 nucleotides read TGTGCCAGCAGCTTATGGGCAGGGAGCACAGATACGCAGTATTTT.

This clonotype was observed at least ten times. The chain employs TRBV20-1 and TRBJ2-7; tentative D call: TRBD2 (5 bases). The CDR3 totals 14 residues. The ends were cut back, 3 bases at V and 2 bases at J, with 14 bases in the middle. Germline CDR1 reads DFQATT; CDR2 reads SNEGSKA (reference sequence). In DNA form, the CDR3 reads TGCAGTGCTAGCAGCGGTGTCCCCCCCTACGAGCAGTACTTC. This codes for CSASSGVPPYEQYF.

This clonotype was seen at least ten times. V is TRBV7-9 and J is TRBJ1-5; weak D call: TRBD1 (5 bases). V shed 4 bases and J shed 1 base, with 8 bases lying between them. CDR1 is SEHNR, CDR2 FQNEAQ, per germline (reference sequence). CDR3 size: 14 residues. CDR3 region: CASSSDRSNQPQHF. DNA for the CDR3: TGTGCCAGCAGCTCCGACAGAAGCAATCAGCCCCAGCATTTT.

The chain has TRBV7-2 and TRBJ2-1; TRBD2 matches 11 bases. Germline V CDR1 and CDR2: SGHTA, FQGNSA. CDR3 length: 16 amino acids. Trimming took 0 bases from V and 10 from J; bases not matched to a gene: 8. CDR3 nucleotides: TGTGCCAGCAGCTTAGCCCTTAGCGGGGGGGCCATCGAGCAGTTCTTC. Residues: CASSLALSGGAIEQFF.